This T cell receptor (beta chain) stems from a study of OX40 agonist ivuxolimab in advanced cancers. Broadly, across the study: Ivuxolimab was an agonistic, fully human IgG2 monoclonal antibody directed against OX40 (CD134), a costimulatory receptor. In the dose-escalation cohort, 82.7% of patients were male, and the mean age was about 55 years, with a range of roughly 20 to 80. Among the roughly 50 dose-escalation patients, 19 had hepatocellular carcinoma, 15 or so melanoma, 9 renal cell carcinoma and 9 head and neck cancer. Prior anti-PD-1, anti-PD-L1 or anti-CTLA-4 therapy was permitted, and checkpoint inhibitors had been received by less than 45% of dose-escalation patients. Intravenous ivuxolimab was administered to patients every 2 weeks at six dose levels: 0.01, 0.1, 0.3, 1.5, 3 and 10 mg/kg. The monotherapy dose-escalation portion (N of about 47 patients) of the phase I ivuxolimab trial is reported in the paper. Peripheral TCRbeta sequencing aimed to test whether ivuxolimab altered TCR sequence diversity and caused clonal T-cell expansion. Partial responses occurred in three dose-escalation patients, of whom one had hepatocellular carcinoma and two had cutaneous melanoma.

From the cysteine up to the phenylalanine, the CDR3 has a length of 14 residues. Solely the CDR3 DNA is kept, with 42 bases framed from the first base. After removal of 4 bases from V and 0 bases from J, the junction retains 3 bases not matched to a gene. Via the germline V gene (reference sequence), CDR1 is SGHAT and CDR2 FQDESV. With regard to this clone: What this receptor recognizes is not known. No per-base quality is available; no much larger clone lies one base away.

Points the paper makes about the study in general: After ivuxolimab, CD8+ T cells had more expanded clones than CD4+ T cells on average. In partial responders in the 0.1-3.0 mg/kg groups, normalized peripheral clonal expansion was found to be among the lowest, especially among CD8+ T cells. Low levels of normalized T-cell clonal expansion were also seen in some nonresponding patients. At doses of 0.1 to 3.0 mg/kg, clonal expansion of both CD4+ and CD8+ blood T cells was observed from baseline to week 6. The antigen specificity of the peripheral T cells that underwent clonal expansion was not determined.

Genomic DNA was isolated from the sorted cells so that the TCRbeta CDR3 region could be sequenced. TCRbeta CDR3 regions were sequenced using the immunoSEQ Assay. The clones in this table, taken by TCRdb from immuneACCESS, are in-frame only. Not every clone is retained; where verified, under half of the shortfall comes from an unresolved V gene, and the cause of the rest is unknown. The sample table shows tens of thousands of clones, and around 85% are seen once. The leading ten clones occupy under 3.5% of the sample. Patients with autoimmune disease history or receiving systemic immunosuppression were excluded from the trial. Peripheral blood for TCR sequencing was collected from all dose cohorts at baseline, on cycle 4 day 1, and on cycle 7 day 1. Samples were obtained from an open-label, multicenter, first-in-human phase I dose-escalation trial of ivuxolimab. Adults with locally advanced or metastatic melanoma, renal cell carcinoma, hepatocellular carcinoma or head and neck squamous cell carcinoma were enrolled in the trial. Before TCR sequencing, CD4+ T cells and CD8+ T cells were sorted from peripheral blood as separate populations.

The chain joins TRBV11-1 to TRBJ2-7; TRBD1 fits 7 bases in the junction. This TCR came from an adult with an advanced solid tumor such as melanoma, head and neck, liver or kidney cancer. The source material was CD4+ or CD8+ T cells sorted from blood, sampled in a trial of the OX40 agonist ivuxolimab. The DNA sequence is TGTGCCAGCAGCTCAAGACAGGGCTCCTACGAGCAGTACTTC. It translates to CASSSRQGSYEQYF.